The entry that follows covers one TCR beta chain sequence. Amplification used 60 V beta primers and 13 J beta primers. This table comes from immunoSEQ multiplex PCR, and its TCRdb copy is limited to in-frame clones, with some not included. The sample has approximately 50,000 clones, approximately 89% seen once. Time point reported: after dendritic cell vaccination, including at tumor progression/relapse. No glioblastoma patient carried an isocitrate dehydrogenase mutation. CDR3 length: 15 residues. Germline values: CDR1 MNHEY, CDR2 SVGAGI. J lost 3 bases, V lost 6 bases, and 9 bases had no gene match. The sample is drawn from a study of glioma-infiltrating T cells after dendritic cell vaccination. Study-wide context: At biweekly intervals, patients got three intradermal dendritic cell vaccine injections.

Sequenced material: blood, taken after dendritic cell vaccination. This chain joins TRBV6-5 and TRBJ2-7, with 9 nucleotides matching TRBD1. The origin of this receptor is a human donor with glioblastoma. The chain's CDR3 is CASRYPGQGVYEQYF. The CDR3 DNA follows: TGTGCCAGCAGATATCCGGGACAGGGTGTCTACGAGCAGTACTTC.